This T cell receptor (beta chain) is from a study of blood T cell repertoires in COVID-19. Study details: T cells, B-cell-depleted T cells, or PBMCs provided the cDNA or gDNA that served as material.

Germline V gene data show CDR1 as MDHEN and CDR2 as SYDVKM. V was cut by 5 bases and J by 2 bases, with 13 bases left in between. The CDR3 length is 14 residues. How the authors handled the data: Using reference gene primer amplification, nucleated cell counts were estimated. The repertoire was sequenced with immunoSEQ multiplex PCR; TCRdb's copy has only in-frame clones and lacks some. V and J calls and clone size follow that table, whereas D and trimming were derived from the DNA. Of roughly 40,000 clones detected, around 84% appear once; the ten largest clones hold around 64%. The V gene is TRBV28, the J gene TRBJ2-7; a weak D match, TRBD1 (5 bases). The sample taken for sequencing was peripheral blood. This clonotype was sampled from a man between 70 and 80 years old with acute or convalescent COVID-19. CDR3 in amino acids: CASSQPTATYEQYF. In DNA, the CDR3 is TGTGCCAGCAGTCAACCGACAGCTACCTACGAGCAGTACTTC.